This TCR beta chain was profiled in a study of T cells in Graves' hyperthyroidism and ophthalmopathy. Graves' hyperthyroidism qualified as stable when ophthalmopathy did not progress within 18 months. Recently diagnosed hyperthyroidism of less than 2 months' duration affected patients aged 18 to 65. This clonotype has more than one count but fewer than ten. Its target is not known. RNA transcripts served as the template for amplifying TCR beta CDR3 regions. The HTBI set primed first-round TCR CDR3 RT-PCR. TCRdb re-derived calls from the multiplex PCR reads in MiXCR, one entry per CDR3 protein. The data show around 720,000 distinct CDR3 sequences, around a third seen once. This CDR3 has 15 amino acids. CDR1 is MNHEY and CDR2 is SVGAGI in the germline V gene. Trimming took 0 bases from V and 5 from J, leaving 11 bases between them. Whole-study findings and limits: Most thyroid-expanded clonotypes above 0.001 were also found in blood. Ophthalmopathy prediction by the model preceded onset by a median approximately 5.9 months.

The chain recombines TRBV6-5 with TRBJ1-5, with a tentative D call TRBD1 (6 bases). This clonotype originated in a woman aged 40 to 50 with Graves' hyperthyroidism. The specimen was blood. The CDR3 DNA is TGTGCCAGCAGTTACTCGCAGGGGCTAGATCAGCCCCAGCATTTT. As protein: CASSYSQGLDQPQHF.